This entry features one T cell receptor (beta chain) sequence. Focal radiation plus CTLA-4 blockade with ipilimumab was administered to patients who had chemo-refractory metastatic non-small-cell lung cancer. This sample stems from a study of radiotherapy plus CTLA-4 blockade in lung cancer. The data were produced by immunoSEQ multiplex PCR, yet TCRdb's version contains in-frame clones alone and is incomplete. The profile shows some 96,000 clones, around 88% of them singletons. V lost 6 bases, J lost 1 base, and 3 bases stayed unmatched. CDR3 length equals 13 residues. Per the germline V gene, CDR1 is SGHAT and CDR2 is FQDESV (reference sequence).

The chain uses TRBV11-1 and TRBJ2-7; TRBD1 aligns across 7 bases. The clonotype was recovered from a human donor with non-small cell lung cancer that progressed on radiotherapy plus ipilimumab. Sequenced material: peripheral blood, taken from a patient treated with radiotherapy plus ipilimumab. The CDR3 bases are TGTGCCAGCAGGGGGGACAGTTCCTACGAGCAGTACTTC. This gives the protein CASRGDSSYEQYF.